One and the same sample provided the 3 T cell receptor beta chains below, sequenced in a study of cytomegalovirus exposure and HLA in healthy donors. It was with 60 Vbeta and 13 Jbeta primers that the PCR ran. Assay: immunoSEQ multiplex PCR; the TCRdb copy retains only in-frame clones and omits some. Seen here are around 140,000 clones, around 80% observed once, and the top ten hold around 2%. Sequencing was carried out using PBMCs. Every receptor here comes from a female donor in good health and CMV-seropositive.

This sequence joins TRBV6-8 and TRBJ2-7, with 8 bases aligning to TRBD2. The V gene end was trimmed by 5 bases and the J gene end by 7 bases; junction bases not matched to a gene: 10. CDR1 and CDR2 (germline): MNHGY, SAAAGT. The CDR3 contains 14 residues. The CDR3 region has the DNA TGTGCCAGCAGTCCTCCTAGCGGGCATGGGGAGCAGTACTTC. It encodes CASSPPSGHGEQYF.

CDR3 sequence reads: CASSPFGLAGGETQYF. The CDR3 DNA is TGTGCCAGCAGCCCCTTCGGACTAGCGGGAGGGGAGACCCAGTACTTC. The gene calls are TRBV9 and TRBJ2-5; TRBD2 matches at 15 bases. The germline V gene has CDR1 SGDLS and CDR2 YYNGEE. V dropped 4 bases and J dropped 5; count of bases not matched to a gene: 6. This CDR3 is built from 16 residues.

The V and J genes are TRBV7-2 and TRBJ2-1; 12 bases align to TRBD1. Per germline, CDR1 SGHTA and CDR2 FQGNSA. V trimming: 5 bases; J trimming: 6 bases; junction bases outside the gene matches: 8. The CDR3 contains 16 residues. In DNA form, the CDR3 reads TGTGCCAGCAGCCGGGACAGGGGGCGGTTAGGCAATGAGCAGTTCTTC. As protein: CASSRDRGRLGNEQFF.